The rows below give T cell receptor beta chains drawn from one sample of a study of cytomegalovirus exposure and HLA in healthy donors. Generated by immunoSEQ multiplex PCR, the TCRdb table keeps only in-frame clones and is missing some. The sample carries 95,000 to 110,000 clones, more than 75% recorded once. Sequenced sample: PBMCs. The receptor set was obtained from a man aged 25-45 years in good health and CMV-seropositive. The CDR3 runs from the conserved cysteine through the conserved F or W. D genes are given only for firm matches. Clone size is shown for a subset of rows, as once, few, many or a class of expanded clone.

CDR3 protein: CASSSLKGLGTEAFF; CDR3 DNA: TGTGCCAGCAGCTCACTTAAGGGGTTGGGCACTGAAGCTTTCTTT; clone size: NA; J gene: TRBJ1-1; D gene: NA; V gene: TRBV7-9
CDR3 protein: CASSSGQGYSNQPQHF; CDR3 DNA: TGTGCCAGCAGTTCGGGTCAGGGGTATAGCAATCAGCCCCAGCATTTT; clone size: NA; J gene: TRBJ1-5; D gene: NA; V gene: TRBV6-5
CDR3 protein: CASSLRQNEQYF; CDR3 DNA: TGTGCCAGCAGCTTAAGACAGAACGAGCAGTACTTC; clone size: NA; J gene: TRBJ2-7; D gene: NA; V gene: TRBV7-9
CDR3 protein: CASSLLEGAYEQYF; CDR3 DNA: TGTGCCAGCAGCCTTTTAGAGGGAGCCTACGAGCAGTACTTC; clone size: few; J gene: TRBJ2-7; D gene: NA; V gene: TRBV6-5
CDR3 protein: CASSSTGRSNQPQHF; CDR3 DNA: TGTGCCAGCAGTTCGACAGGGCGTAGCAATCAGCCCCAGCATTTT; clone size: NA; J gene: TRBJ1-5; D gene: TRBD1; V gene: TRBV6-5
CDR3 protein: CSVTRRQGFQETQYF; CDR3 DNA: TGCAGCGTTACGAGACGGCAGGGGTTCCAAGAGACCCAGTACTTC; clone size: once; J gene: TRBJ2-5; D gene: NA; V gene: TRBV29-1
CDR3 protein: CASSSTGARSDTQYF; CDR3 DNA: TGCGCCAGCAGCTCGACAGGGGCCCGGTCAGATACGCAGTATTTT; clone size: NA; J gene: TRBJ2-3; D gene: TRBD1; V gene: TRBV5-1
CDR3 protein: CASTTRQGGTGELFF; CDR3 DNA: TGTGCCAGCACCACCAGGCAGGGCGGCACCGGGGAGCTGTTTTTT; clone size: NA; J gene: TRBJ2-2; D gene: NA; V gene: TRBV27
CDR3 protein: CASSSARTGEGVTEAFF; CDR3 DNA: TGTGCCAGTAGTAGCGCCCGGACAGGGGAGGGGGTGACTGAAGCTTTCTTT; clone size: NA; J gene: TRBJ1-1; D gene: TRBD1; V gene: TRBV19
CDR3 protein: CASSREGKGYEQYF; CDR3 DNA: TGTGCCAGCAGCCGGGAGGGTAAAGGCTACGAGCAGTACTTC; clone size: NA; J gene: TRBJ2-7; D gene: TRBD2; V gene: TRBV4-2
CDR3 protein: CASSLGLAGAGELFF; CDR3 DNA: TGTGCCAGCAGCCTAGGACTAGCGGGGGCCGGGGAGCTGTTTTTT; clone size: NA; J gene: TRBJ2-2; D gene: TRBD2; V gene: TRBV9
CDR3 protein: CASSSPQGSGNTIYF; CDR3 DNA: TGTGCCAGCAGTTCACCGCAGGGGTCTGGAAACACCATATATTTT; clone size: NA; J gene: TRBJ1-3; D gene: NA; V gene: TRBV6-5
CDR3 protein: CASSYNEGLFRAFF; CDR3 DNA: TGTGCCAGCAGTTACAATGAGGGTCTCTTTAGAGCTTTCTTT; clone size: NA; J gene: TRBJ1-1; D gene: NA; V gene: TRBV6-5
CDR3 protein: CASSLTQVGFTEAFF; CDR3 DNA: TGTGCCAGCAGTTTAACACAGGTGGGATTTACTGAAGCTTTCTTT; clone size: NA; J gene: TRBJ1-1; D gene: NA; V gene: TRBV28
CDR3 protein: CASSYSRWTADNEQFF; CDR3 DNA: TGTGCCAGCAGTTACTCGAGATGGACAGCCGACAATGAGCAGTTCTTC; clone size: NA; J gene: TRBJ2-1; D gene: NA; V gene: TRBV6-6
CDR3 protein: CASSTWTAYEQYF; CDR3 DNA: TGTGCCAGCAGCACCTGGACAGCCTACGAGCAGTACTTC; clone size: NA; J gene: TRBJ2-7; D gene: NA; V gene: TRBV7-2
CDR3 protein: CASRTAGGPETQYF; CDR3 DNA: TGCGCCAGCAGGACTGCGGGGGGGCCGGAGACCCAGTACTTC; clone size: NA; J gene: TRBJ2-5; D gene: TRBD2; V gene: TRBV10-2
CDR3 protein: CASSSRFGELFF; CDR3 DNA: TGTGCCAGCAGCTCCAGATTTGGGGAGCTGTTTTTT; clone size: NA; J gene: TRBJ2-2; D gene: NA; V gene: TRBV7-6
CDR3 protein: CASSLDRGPQPQHF; CDR3 DNA: TGTGCCAGCAGCCTCGACAGGGGGCCCCAGCCCCAGCATTTT; clone size: NA; J gene: TRBJ1-5; D gene: TRBD1; V gene: TRBV11-2
CDR3 protein: CASSKPAAGGYTF; CDR3 DNA: TGTGCCAGCAGCAAACCAGCAGCCGGGGGCTACACCTTC; clone size: NA; J gene: TRBJ1-2; D gene: NA; V gene: TRBV6-5
CDR3 protein: CASSTGLNTGELFF; CDR3 DNA: TGTGCCAGCAGCACGGGACTGAACACCGGGGAGCTGTTTTTT; clone size: NA; J gene: TRBJ2-2; D gene: NA; V gene: TRBV6-1
CDR3 protein: CASSPGVGAGENTGELFF; CDR3 DNA: TGTGCCAGCAGCCCCGGGGTGGGGGCGGGGGAGAACACCGGGGAGCTGTTTTTT; clone size: NA; J gene: TRBJ2-2; D gene: NA; V gene: TRBV9
CDR3 protein: CASSFFVPGDKHPTDTQYF; CDR3 DNA: TGTGCCAGCAGCTTTTTTGTCCCTGGGGACAAGCACCCCACAGATACGCAGTATTTT; clone size: NA; J gene: TRBJ2-3; D gene: NA; V gene: TRBV7-6
CDR3 protein: CASSNSGQATEAFF; CDR3 DNA: TGTGCCAGTAGTAACTCGGGACAGGCCACCGAAGCTTTCTTT; clone size: NA; J gene: TRBJ1-1; D gene: TRBD1; V gene: TRBV19
CDR3 protein: CASSEGVRQYF; CDR3 DNA: TGTGCCAGCAGTGAAGGCGTTCGTCAGTACTTC; clone size: NA; J gene: TRBJ2-4; D gene: NA; V gene: TRBV2
CDR3 protein: CAIRFRRENLGYTF; CDR3 DNA: TGTGCCATCAGATTTCGCCGGGAGAATTTAGGTTACACCTTC; clone size: NA; J gene: TRBJ1-2; D gene: NA; V gene: TRBV10-3
CDR3 protein: CASTETGDPNQPQHF; CDR3 DNA: TGTGCCAGTACCGAGACAGGGGACCCAAATCAGCCCCAGCATTTT; clone size: NA; J gene: TRBJ1-5; D gene: TRBD1; V gene: TRBV19
CDR3 protein: CASSLQGGTEAFF; CDR3 DNA: TGTGCCAGCAGCTTACAGGGTGGCACTGAAGCTTTCTTT; clone size: NA; J gene: TRBJ1-1; D gene: NA; V gene: TRBV11-2
CDR3 protein: CSARPDYGYTF; CDR3 DNA: TGCAGTGCTAGACCAGACTATGGCTACACCTTC; clone size: NA; J gene: TRBJ1-2; D gene: NA; V gene: TRBV20-1
CDR3 protein: CASSSTSGDGYTF; CDR3 DNA: TGTGCCAGCAGTTCCACGTCCGGGGATGGCTACACCTTC; clone size: NA; J gene: TRBJ1-2; D gene: NA; V gene: TRBV6-1
CDR3 protein: CASSFEGARTEAFF; CDR3 DNA: TGTGCCAGCAGTTTTGAGGGGGCGCGTACTGAAGCTTTCTTT; clone size: NA; J gene: TRBJ1-1; D gene: TRBD1; V gene: TRBV6-1
CDR3 protein: CASSLVIQGNEQYF; CDR3 DNA: TGTGCCAGCAGCTTAGTGATCCAGGGTAACGAGCAGTACTTC; clone size: NA; J gene: TRBJ2-7; D gene: NA; V gene: TRBV11-2
CDR3 protein: CASSESGTGEYNEQFF; CDR3 DNA: TGCGCCAGCAGTGAGTCCGGGACAGGGGAATACAATGAGCAGTTCTTC; clone size: NA; J gene: TRBJ2-1; D gene: TRBD1; V gene: TRBV10-1
CDR3 protein: CASSKIGGRETQYF; CDR3 DNA: TGTGCCAGCAGCAAGATCGGGGGGAGAGAGACCCAGTACTTC; clone size: NA; J gene: TRBJ2-5; D gene: TRBD2; V gene: TRBV5-4
CDR3 protein: CASSVAGGNNEQFF; CDR3 DNA: TGTGCCAGCAGCGTAGCGGGGGGGAACAATGAGCAGTTCTTC; clone size: NA; J gene: TRBJ2-1; D gene: TRBD2; V gene: TRBV9
CDR3 protein: CASRVRLIAYEQYF; CDR3 DNA: TGTGCCAGCAGGGTCAGACTTATAGCGTACGAGCAGTACTTC; clone size: NA; J gene: TRBJ2-7; D gene: NA; V gene: TRBV6-5
CDR3 protein: CATSHHRGGQETQYF; CDR3 DNA: TGTGCCACCAGCCACCACCGGGGGGGCCAAGAGACCCAGTACTTC; clone size: NA; J gene: TRBJ2-5; D gene: TRBD2; V gene: TRBV15
CDR3 protein: CASSPPGGGNTEAFF; CDR3 DNA: TGTGCCAGCTCACCACCCGGGGGTGGCAACACTGAAGCTTTCTTT; clone size: NA; J gene: TRBJ1-1; D gene: NA; V gene: TRBV18
CDR3 protein: CATSRDWGLAGGGTDTQYF; CDR3 DNA: TGTGCCACCAGCAGAGATTGGGGACTAGCGGGGGGGGGCACAGATACGCAGTATTTT; clone size: NA; J gene: TRBJ2-3; D gene: TRBD2; V gene: TRBV15
CDR3 protein: CASSFQAGMNTEAFF; CDR3 DNA: TGTGCCAGCAGTTTTCAAGCAGGCATGAACACTGAAGCTTTCTTT; clone size: once; J gene: TRBJ1-1; D gene: NA; V gene: TRBV27
CDR3 protein: CASRDRGNSYNSPLHF; CDR3 DNA: TGTGCCAGCCGGGACAGGGGGAACTCCTATAATTCACCCCTCCACTTT; clone size: NA; J gene: TRBJ1-6; D gene: TRBD1; V gene: TRBV27
CDR3 protein: CASSYRLRQTKNSQYF; CDR3 DNA: TGTGCCAGCAGCTATAGGTTGCGACAGACCAAAAACAGTCAGTACTTC; clone size: few; J gene: TRBJ2-4; D gene: NA; V gene: TRBV11-2
CDR3 protein: CAWSVGGSGYTF; CDR3 DNA: TGTGCCTGGAGTGTGGGGGGGAGCGGCTACACCTTC; clone size: NA; J gene: TRBJ1-2; D gene: NA; V gene: TRBV30
CDR3 protein: CASSLMGGPGTEAFF; CDR3 DNA: TGCGCCAGCAGCTTAATGGGGGGGCCGGGCACTGAAGCTTTCTTT; clone size: NA; J gene: TRBJ1-1; D gene: NA; V gene: TRBV5-1
CDR3 protein: CASSLWDRSTDTQYF; CDR3 DNA: TGCGCCAGCAGCCTATGGGACAGGAGCACAGATACGCAGTATTTT; clone size: once; J gene: TRBJ2-3; D gene: TRBD1; V gene: TRBV5-1
CDR3 protein: CASGSTASSGANNEQFF; CDR3 DNA: TGTGCTAGTGGTTCAACGGCCTCAAGCGGGGCTAACAATGAGCAGTTCTTC; clone size: NA; J gene: TRBJ2-1; D gene: TRBD2; V gene: TRBV12-5
CDR3 protein: CASSIAGTGYNSPLHF; CDR3 DNA: TGTGCCAGTAGTATAGCCGGGACAGGGTACAATTCACCCCTCCACTTT; clone size: NA; J gene: TRBJ1-6; D gene: TRBD1; V gene: TRBV19
CDR3 protein: CASKGSGEKLFF; CDR3 DNA: TGTGCCAGCAAGGGGTCTGGTGAAAAACTGTTTTTT; clone size: NA; J gene: TRBJ1-4; D gene: NA; V gene: TRBV6-5
CDR3 protein: CASSLELAGGETQYF; CDR3 DNA: TGTGCCAGCAGCTTAGAACTAGCGGGGGGAGAGACCCAGTACTTC; clone size: NA; J gene: TRBJ2-5; D gene: TRBD2; V gene: TRBV7-6
CDR3 protein: CASSEHGDKGQPQHF; CDR3 DNA: TGTGCCAGCAGTGAACACGGGGATAAGGGACAGCCCCAGCATTTT; clone size: NA; J gene: TRBJ1-5; D gene: NA; V gene: TRBV2
CDR3 protein: CASSIRRADTQYF; CDR3 DNA: TGTGCCAGCAGCATTCGGAGGGCAGATACGCAGTATTTT; clone size: NA; J gene: TRBJ2-3; D gene: NA; V gene: TRBV2
CDR3 protein: CASSLAGAGNEKLFF; CDR3 DNA: TGTGCCAGCAGCTTGGCAGGGGCGGGTAATGAAAAACTGTTTTTT; clone size: NA; J gene: TRBJ1-4; D gene: NA; V gene: TRBV5-4
CDR3 protein: CASSFTGTFNSQYF; CDR3 DNA: TGTGCCAGCAGTTTTACCGGGACATTCAACAGTCAGTACTTC; clone size: NA; J gene: TRBJ2-4; D gene: NA; V gene: TRBV2
CDR3 protein: CASSLTRHEQFF; CDR3 DNA: TGTGCCAGCAGCCTTACTAGACATGAGCAGTTCTTC; clone size: few; J gene: TRBJ2-1; D gene: NA; V gene: TRBV5-8
CDR3 protein: CASSLQGSKDTQYF; CDR3 DNA: TGTGCCAGCAGTTTGCAGGGTAGTAAGGATACGCAGTATTTT; clone size: NA; J gene: TRBJ2-3; D gene: NA; V gene: TRBV6-5